This paragraph covers one TCR beta chain sequence. CDR1 MDHEN and CDR2 SYDVKM come from the germline V gene. The CDR3 totals 14 residues. The J segment lost 4 bases and the V segment lost 4 bases, leaving 4 bases of the junction unmatched. This sample was taken from a study of control samples from healthy donors and cancer patients. TCRdb keeps only in-frame clones here, not all; method: immunoSEQ multiplex PCR. The sample has 100,000 or so clones, roughly 92% seen once. This chain joins TRBV28 and TRBJ2-3; 8 bases are shared with TRBD2. The sequence came from a woman aged 25 to 39 in good health. Sequenced input: blood. CDR3 in amino acids: CASSSGGPPDTQYF. CDR3 DNA sequence: TGTGCCAGCAGTTCGGGGGGGCCCCCAGATACGCAGTATTTT.